The entry that follows covers one T cell receptor beta chain sequence. Its antigen is undetermined. Germline V CDR1 and CDR2: SGHTA, FQGNSA. V was cut by 3 bases and J by 3 bases, with 9 bases left in between. The CDR3 is 14 amino acids. The data derive from a study of blood T cells in healthy people across ages. General study points: TCR beta diversity tracked closely with naive T cell percentage.

A second PCR of roughly 7 to 11 cycles used a sample-barcoded 5' primer and a J-beta primer mix. Each of the samples gave a minimum of 3 million paired-end reads that contained CDR3. TCRdb ran MiXCR on the 5' RACE reads and lists one entry per CDR3 protein. The sample includes approximately 880,000 distinct CDR3 sequences, about 44% of them seen just once. The rearrangement links TRBV7-2 to TRBJ2-1, with D possibly matching TRBD2 (5 bases). The sample taken for sequencing was blood. The clonotype comes from a man aged 25-45 years in good health. The CDR3 nucleotides are TGTGCCAGCAGCTTTTACGGGAACTACAATGAGCAGTTCTTC. Protein: CASSFYGNYNEQFF.